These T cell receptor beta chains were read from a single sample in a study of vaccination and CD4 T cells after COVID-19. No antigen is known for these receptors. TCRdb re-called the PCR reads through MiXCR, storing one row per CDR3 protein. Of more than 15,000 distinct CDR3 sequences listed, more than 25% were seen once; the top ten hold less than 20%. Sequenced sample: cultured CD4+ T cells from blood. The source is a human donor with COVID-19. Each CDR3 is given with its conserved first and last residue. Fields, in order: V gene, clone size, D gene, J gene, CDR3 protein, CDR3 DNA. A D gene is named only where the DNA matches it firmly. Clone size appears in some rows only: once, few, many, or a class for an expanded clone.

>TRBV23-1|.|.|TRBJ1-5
CASSQSTEGNQPQHF
TGCGCCAGCAGTCAATCGACGGAGGGCAATCAGCCCCAGCATTTT
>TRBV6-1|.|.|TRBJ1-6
CASSERIGSPLHF
TGTGCCAGCAGTGAAAGGATAGGTTCACCCCTCCACTTT
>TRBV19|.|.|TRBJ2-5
CASRSRGAVTTQETQYF
TGTGCCAGTAGGTCCAGGGGGGCGGTGACAACCCAAGAGACCCAGTACTTC
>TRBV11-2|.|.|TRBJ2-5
CASSLVSSLGTQYF
TGTGCCAGCAGCTTAGTTTCTAGTTTGGGGACCCAGTACTTC
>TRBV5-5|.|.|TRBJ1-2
CASSGKGNGYTF
TGTGCCAGCAGCGGAAAGGGCAATGGCTACACCTTC
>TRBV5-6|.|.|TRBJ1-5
CASSLSGGKGPQHF
TGTGCCAGCAGCTTGTCCGGCGGCAAGGGGCCCCAGCATTTT
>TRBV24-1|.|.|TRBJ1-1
CTTTYGSEAFF
TGTACCACCACCTACGGGAGTGAAGCTTTCTTT
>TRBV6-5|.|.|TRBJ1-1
CASSYSGGASVEAFF
TGTGCCAGCAGTTATTCCGGGGGAGCGTCGGTTGAAGCTTTCTTT
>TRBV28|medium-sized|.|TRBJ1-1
CASTRRGWNTEAFF
TGTGCCAGCACGCGGCGGGGGTGGAACACTGAAGCTTTCTTT
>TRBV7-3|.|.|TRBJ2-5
CASSPKETQYF
TGTGCCAGCAGCCCTAAGGAGACCCAGTACTTC
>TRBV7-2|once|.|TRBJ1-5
CASSQDWGEGNQPQHF
TGTGCCAGCAGCCAAGATTGGGGAGAAGGGAATCAGCCCCAGCATTTT
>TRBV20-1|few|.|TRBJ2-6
CSARDLRSGANVLTF
TGCAGTGCTAGAGATTTAAGATCTGGGGCCAACGTCCTGACTTTC
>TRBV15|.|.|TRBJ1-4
CATSRGAATNEKLFF
TGTGCCACCAGCAGAGGGGCTGCAACTAATGAAAAACTGTTTTTT
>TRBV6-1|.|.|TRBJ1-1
CAGSNQGNTEAFF
TGTGCCGGCAGTAATCAAGGGAACACTGAAGCTTTCTTT
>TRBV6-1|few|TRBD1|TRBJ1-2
CASSDEGQVSSGYTF
TGTGCCAGCAGTGATGAGGGACAGGTCTCCTCTGGCTACACCTTC
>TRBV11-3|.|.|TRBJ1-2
CASSSGTQLNYGYTF
TGTGCCAGCAGCTCTGGTACTCAACTTAACTATGGCTACACCTTC
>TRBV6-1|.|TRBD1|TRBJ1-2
CASSDVTGTGTYGYTF
TGTGCCAGCAGTGACGTCACCGGGACAGGGACTTATGGCTACACCTTC
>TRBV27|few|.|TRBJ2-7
CASSPRQATYEQYF
TGTGCCAGCAGTCCGAGACAGGCTACCTACGAGCAGTACTTC
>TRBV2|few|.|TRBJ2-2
CATGPGPQGTGELFF
TGTGCCACGGGGCCAGGTCCCCAAGGGACCGGGGAGCTGTTTTTT
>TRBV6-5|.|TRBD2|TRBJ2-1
CASSYSNRGGSNEQFF
TGTGCCAGCAGTTACTCGAACCGGGGGGGCAGCAATGAGCAGTTCTTC
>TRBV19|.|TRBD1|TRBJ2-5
CASSLILGQGLQTQYF
TGTGCCAGTAGTCTTATCTTGGGACAGGGCCTTCAGACCCAGTACTTC
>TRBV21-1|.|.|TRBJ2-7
CASSKGYEQYF
TGTGCCAGCAGCAAAGGGTACGAGCAGTACTTC
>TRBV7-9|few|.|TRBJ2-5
CASRPSDYRGETQYF
TGTGCCAGCAGGCCCTCGGACTACAGAGGAGAGACCCAGTACTTC
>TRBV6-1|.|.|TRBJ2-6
CASSPLSGSGANVLTF
TGTGCCAGCAGTCCGTTGAGTGGCTCTGGGGCCAACGTCCTGACTTTC
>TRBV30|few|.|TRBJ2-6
CAWSVPGANVLTF
TGTGCCTGGAGTGTACCTGGGGCCAACGTCCTGACTTTC
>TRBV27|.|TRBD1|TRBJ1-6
CASSLFVGQGSDSPLHF
TGTGCCAGCAGTTTATTCGTCGGACAGGGAAGCGACTCACCCCTCCACTTT
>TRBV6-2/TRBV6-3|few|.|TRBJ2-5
CASRPEDRVGTQYF
TGTGCCAGCAGACCCGAGGACAGAGTCGGGACCCAGTACTTC
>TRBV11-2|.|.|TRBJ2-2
CASSAMLTGELFF
TGTGCCAGCAGCGCTATGCTCACCGGGGAGCTGTTTTTT
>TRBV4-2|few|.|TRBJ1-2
CASQQDTNYGYTF
TGTGCCAGCCAACAGGACACCAACTATGGCTACACCTTC
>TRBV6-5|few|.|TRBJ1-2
CASSYGGLAYGYTF
TGTGCCAGCAGTTACGGGGGGTTGGCCTATGGCTACACCTTC
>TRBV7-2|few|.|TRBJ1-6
CASSLRGNSPLHF
TGTGCCAGCAGCTTAAGAGGGAATTCACCCCTCCACTTT
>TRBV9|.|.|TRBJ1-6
CASSSDSYSPLHF
TGTGCCAGCAGCAGCGACAGCTATTCACCCCTCCACTTT
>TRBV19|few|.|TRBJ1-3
CASSITWGSGNTIYF
TGTGCCAGTAGTATTACTTGGGGCTCTGGAAACACCATATATTTT
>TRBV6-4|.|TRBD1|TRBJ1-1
CASSDGHRGNTEAFF
TGTGCCAGCAGTGACGGTCACAGGGGGAACACTGAAGCTTTCTTT
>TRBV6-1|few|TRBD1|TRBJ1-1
CASSETTGRGAFF
TGTGCCAGCAGCGAAACGACAGGGCGGGGAGCTTTCTTT
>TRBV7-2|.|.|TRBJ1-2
CASSLGSGMTGARGYTF
TGTGCCAGCAGCTTAGGATCAGGGATGACGGGGGCAAGAGGCTACACCTTC
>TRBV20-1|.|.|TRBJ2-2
CSARRGGSHGTGELFF
TGCAGTGCTAGACGAGGAGGTAGTCACGGCACCGGGGAGCTGTTTTTT
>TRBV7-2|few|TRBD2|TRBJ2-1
CASSLGPSGYNEQFF
TGTGCCAGCAGCTTAGGCCCTAGCGGATACAATGAGCAGTTCTTC
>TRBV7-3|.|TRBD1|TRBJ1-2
CASSLKGAPGTGGVRGGPYTF
TGTGCCAGCAGCTTAAAAGGGGCCCCCGGGACAGGGGGCGTTCGTGGGGGGCCCTACACCTTC
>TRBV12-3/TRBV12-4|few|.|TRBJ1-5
CASSIGGGWQPQHF
TGTGCCAGCAGTATTGGAGGAGGGTGGCAGCCCCAGCATTTT
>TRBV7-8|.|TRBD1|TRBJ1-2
CASSLRADRADGYTF
TGTGCCAGCAGCTTACGGGCAGACAGGGCTGATGGCTACACCTTC
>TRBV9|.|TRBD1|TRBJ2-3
CASSPQGNTQYF
TGTGCCAGCAGCCCACAGGGGAATACGCAGTATTTT
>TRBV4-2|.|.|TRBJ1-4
CASRPTEDATNEKLFF
TGTGCCAGCCGACCGACAGAGGACGCAACTAATGAAAAACTGTTTTTT
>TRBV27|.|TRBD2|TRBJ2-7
CASSHRLRSGGADEQYF
TGTGCCAGCAGCCACAGATTACGAAGCGGGGGGGCGGATGAGCAGTACTTC
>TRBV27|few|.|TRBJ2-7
CASSFLGIRSEQYF
TGTGCCAGCAGTTTCTTGGGAATCAGGAGTGAGCAGTACTTC
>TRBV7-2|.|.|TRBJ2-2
CASSLRAPNTGELFF
TGTGCCAGCAGTCTCCGGGCCCCGAACACCGGGGAGCTGTTTTTT
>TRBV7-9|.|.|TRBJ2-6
CASSFSGRRVQGANVLTF
TGTGCCAGCAGCTTTTCGGGAAGACGGGTCCAAGGGGCCAACGTCCTGACTTTC
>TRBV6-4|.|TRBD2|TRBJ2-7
CASSDSKVAGGPTYEQYF
TGTGCCAGCAGTGACTCGAAAGTAGCGGGGGGGCCTACCTACGAGCAGTACTTC
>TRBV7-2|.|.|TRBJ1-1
CASSLKRVQTEAFF
TGTGCCAGCAGCTTGAAAAGGGTTCAGACTGAAGCTTTCTTT
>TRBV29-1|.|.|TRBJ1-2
CSVEPGPRGYTF
TGCAGCGTTGAACCGGGACCCAGAGGCTACACCTTC
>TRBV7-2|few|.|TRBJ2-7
CASSLAGLQKTYEQYF
TGTGCCAGCAGCTTAGCGGGTCTGCAGAAAACCTACGAGCAGTACTTC
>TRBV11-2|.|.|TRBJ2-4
CASSNPTKGKNIQYF
TGTGCCAGCAGCAACCCAACAAAGGGCAAAAACATTCAGTACTTC
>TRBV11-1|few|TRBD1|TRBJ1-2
CASSYPRTGGAGSYGYTF
TGTGCCAGCAGCTACCCCCGGACAGGGGGCGCGGGGAGCTATGGCTACACCTTC